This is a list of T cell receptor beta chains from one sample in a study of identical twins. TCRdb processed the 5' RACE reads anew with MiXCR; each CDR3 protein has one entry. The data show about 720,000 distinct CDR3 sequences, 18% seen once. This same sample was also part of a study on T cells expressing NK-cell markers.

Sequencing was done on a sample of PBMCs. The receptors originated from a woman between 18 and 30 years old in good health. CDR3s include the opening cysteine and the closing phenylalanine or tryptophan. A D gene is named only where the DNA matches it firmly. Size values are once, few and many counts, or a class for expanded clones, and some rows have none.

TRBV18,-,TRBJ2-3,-,TGTGCCAGCTCGAGAAACGGTCCGCCAGATACGCAGTATTTT,CASSRNGPPDTQYF
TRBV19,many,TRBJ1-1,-,TGTGCCAGTAGTGCCAACTACAGGGTCGGTGAAGCTTTCTTT,CASSANYRVGEAFF
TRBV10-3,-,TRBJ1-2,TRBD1,TGTGCCATCGGACAGGGCGTTGACTATGGCTACACCTTC,CAIGQGVDYGYTF
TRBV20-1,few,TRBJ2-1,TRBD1,TGCAGTGCCGCGACCGGGACAGGGGGCTACAATGAGCAGTTCTTC,CSAATGTGGYNEQFF
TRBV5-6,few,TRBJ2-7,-,TGTGCCAGCAGCTTGGGTCTAGGAGGTAACGAGCAGTACTTC,CASSLGLGGNEQYF
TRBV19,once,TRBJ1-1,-,TGTGCCAGTAGTCAAACCCCGGGCCAGGGGATGAACACTGAAGCTTTCTTT,CASSQTPGQGMNTEAFF
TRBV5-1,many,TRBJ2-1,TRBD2,TGTGCCAGCAGTAGGGGACTAGCGGGCACTTACAATGAGCAGTTCTTC,CASSRGLAGTYNEQFF
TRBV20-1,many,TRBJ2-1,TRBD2,TGCAGTGCCGGACTAGCGGGATTGTCATACAATGAGCAGTTCTTC,CSAGLAGLSYNEQFF
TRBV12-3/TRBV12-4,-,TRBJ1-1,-,TGTGCCAGCAGTCCCTCTCTTAAGTTCGTAACTTTCTTT,CASSPSLKFVTFF
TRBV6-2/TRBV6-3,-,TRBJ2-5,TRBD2,TGTGCCAGCAGTCGACTAGCCGGTCGGACCCAGTACTTC,CASSRLAGRTQYF
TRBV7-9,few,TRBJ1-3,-,TGTGCCAGCAGCTATAGAGCGGCTTCTGGAAACACCATATATTTT,CASSYRAASGNTIYF
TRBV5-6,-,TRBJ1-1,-,TGTGCCAGCGCTGGGGGAGTTAATGAAGCTTTCTTT,CASAGGVNEAFF
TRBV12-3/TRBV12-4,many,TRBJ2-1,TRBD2,TGTGCCAGCAGTTTATCTAGCGGGGCCTACAATGAGCAGTTCTTC,CASSLSSGAYNEQFF
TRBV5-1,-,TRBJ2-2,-,TGCGCCAGCAGCAGTACTAGACTGAACACCGGGGAGCTGTTTTTT,CASSSTRLNTGELFF
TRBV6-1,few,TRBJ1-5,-,TGTGCCAGCAGCGGACGTTTCAATCAGCCCCAGCATTTT,CASSGRFNQPQHF
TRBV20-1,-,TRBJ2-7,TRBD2,TGCAGTCCCCTGGCGGGAGGCGAGCAGTACTTC,CSPLAGGEQYF
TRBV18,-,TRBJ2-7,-,TGTGCCAGCTCACTCTCGACGGAAACCTACGAGCAGTACTTC,CASSLSTETYEQYF
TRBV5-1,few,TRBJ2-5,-,TGCGCCAGCAGCCGCACCGGGGCGGCCGAAGAGACCCAGTACTTC,CASSRTGAAEETQYF
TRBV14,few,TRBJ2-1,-,TGTGCCAGCAGCCAGATGGGGGGTTACAATGAGCAGTTCTTC,CASSQMGGYNEQFF
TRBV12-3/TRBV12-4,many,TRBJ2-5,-,TGTGCCAGCAGTCCCGAGGGCGGGACCACCCAAGAGACCCAGTACTTC,CASSPEGGTTQETQYF
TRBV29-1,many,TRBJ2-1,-,TGCAGCGTTGAATATTCGGTATCCTACAATGAGCAGTTCTTC,CSVEYSVSYNEQFF
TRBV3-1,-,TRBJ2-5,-,TGTGCCAGCAGCCAAGCTCGTTTTTTTGACCAGTACTTC,CASSQARFFDQYF
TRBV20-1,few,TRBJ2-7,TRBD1,TGCAGTGCTAGCACCGGGACAGGGTCTGGGCAGTACTTC,CSASTGTGSGQYF
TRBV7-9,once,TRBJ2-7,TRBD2,TGTGCCAGCAGCTTAGAGGCTAGCGGGTACGAGCAGTACTTC,CASSLEASGYEQYF
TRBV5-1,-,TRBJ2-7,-,TGCGCCAGCAGCATGACAGGCTACGAGCTGTACTTC,CASSMTGYELYF
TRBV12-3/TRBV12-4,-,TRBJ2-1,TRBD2,TGTGCCAGCAGTTCTCGTCTCATGACTAGCGGGAGGGTAAATGAGCAGTTCTTC,CASSSRLMTSGRVNEQFF
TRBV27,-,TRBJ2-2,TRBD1,TGTGCCAGCCAAAGACAGGGAATAACCGGGGAGCTGTTTTTT,CASQRQGITGELFF
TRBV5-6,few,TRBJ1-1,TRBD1,TGTGCCAGTGGACAGGGAAGCACTGAAGCTTTCTTT,CASGQGSTEAFF
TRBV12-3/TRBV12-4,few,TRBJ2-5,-,TGTGCCAGCAGCCCGGGACGGAACCAAGAGACCCAGTACTTC,CASSPGRNQETQYF
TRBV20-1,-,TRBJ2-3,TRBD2,TGCAGTGCTAAAGGGACTAGCGGGGGCACAGATACGCAGTATTTT,CSAKGTSGGTDTQYF
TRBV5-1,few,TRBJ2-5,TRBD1,TGCGCCAGCTCGACCGGGACAGCTTTTCAAGAGACCCAGTACTTC,CASSTGTAFQETQYF
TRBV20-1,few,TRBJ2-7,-,TGCAGTGCTAGGGGGGTGGGGCTAGGCTACGAGCAGTACTTC,CSARGVGLGYEQYF
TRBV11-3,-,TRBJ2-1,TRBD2,TGTGCCAGCAGCCCTTCCGGGGGACTAAGGTATGAGCAGTTCTTC,CASSPSGGLRYEQFF
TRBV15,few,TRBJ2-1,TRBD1,TGTGCCACCAGGCCCGGACAGGGGGTATACGAGCAGTTCTTC,CATRPGQGVYEQFF
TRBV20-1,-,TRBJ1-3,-,TGCAGTGCTAGTGCCTTCGTAGGTGGGGCCTCTGGAAACACCATATATTTT,CSASAFVGGASGNTIYF
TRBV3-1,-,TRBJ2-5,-,TGTGCCAGCAGCCCCGTTGGGTCCCAAGAGACCCAGTACTTC,CASSPVGSQETQYF
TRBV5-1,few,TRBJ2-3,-,TGCGCCAGCAGCTTAGGGGGGACCGCCTCGACAGTCCGCGCAGATACGCAGTATTTT,CASSLGGTASTVRADTQYF
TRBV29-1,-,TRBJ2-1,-,TGCAGCGTTGATTACCAATCAACTTACAATGAGCAGTTCTTC,CSVDYQSTYNEQFF
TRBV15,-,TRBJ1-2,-,TGTGCCACCAGCAGAGACCTAACTAGGGAGGGATCACATGGCTACACCTTC,CATSRDLTREGSHGYTF
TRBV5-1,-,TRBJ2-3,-,TGCGCCAGCAGCTTGGGAAGGGGGGTCAGCACAGATACGCAGTATTTT,CASSLGRGVSTDTQYF
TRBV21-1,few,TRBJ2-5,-,TGTGCCAGCAGCGCCACAGTGGCCCAGTACTTC,CASSATVAQYF
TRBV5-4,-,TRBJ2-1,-,TGTGCCAGCAACCCCCCGGGAACCCTCTCCTACAATGAGCAGTTCTTC,CASNPPGTLSYNEQFF
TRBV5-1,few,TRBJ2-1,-,TGCGCCAGCAGTAGTCTGCCTTCCTACAATGAGCAGTTCTTC,CASSSLPSYNEQFF
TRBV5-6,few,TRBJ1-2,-,TGTGCCAGCAGCCCAGGACAGACCATCTATGGCTACACCTTC,CASSPGQTIYGYTF
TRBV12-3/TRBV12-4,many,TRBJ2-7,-,TGTGCCAGCAGTTTACGGCTAGTCGACGAGCAGTACTTC,CASSLRLVDEQYF
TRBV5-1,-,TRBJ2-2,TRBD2,TGTGCCAGCAGTTCGACTAGCGGGAACACCGGGGAGCTGTTTTTT,CASSSTSGNTGELFF
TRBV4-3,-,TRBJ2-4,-,TGCGCCAGCAGCCCAGGGTACCTACTCAAAAACATTCAGTACTTC,CASSPGYLLKNIQYF
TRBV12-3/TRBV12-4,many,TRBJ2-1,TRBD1,TGTGCCAGCAGTTTTTTGGACAGGTACAATGAGCAGTTCTTC,CASSFLDRYNEQFF